Listed here is a single TCR beta chain. This specimen belongs to a study of blood T cell repertoires in COVID-19. Study background: Samples of COVID-19 (acute and convalescent) were obtained from the United States, Italy and Spain. Nucleic acid was either cDNA or gDNA, and it came from T cells, B-cell-depleted T cells, or PBMCs.

The CDR3 runs 12 residues. Germline V gives CDR1 ENHRY, CDR2 SYGVKD. The V end was cut by 2 bases, the J end by 6 bases, with 4 bases between. Original data processing: Reference gene primer amplification gave nucleated cell count estimates. Profiled with immunoSEQ multiplex PCR; TCRdb holds only in-frame clones, not every one. The D gene and trimming were derived from the DNA, and the V and J assignments and clone size from that table. The table lists around 370,000 clones, about 90% of them singletons, with 6.5% in the top ten. This chain joins TRBV10-3 and TRBJ1-4; D is undetermined. Sequenced input: peripheral blood. The TCR comes from a man aged 18-30 years with active or convalescent COVID-19. This CDR3 is CAISERDEKLFF. DNA for the CDR3: TGTGCCATCAGTGAGCGGGATGAAAAACTGTTTTTT.